A selection of T cell receptor beta chains follows, all from one sample in a study of beta chain features in type 1 diabetes. The data were produced by immunoSEQ multiplex PCR, yet TCRdb's version contains in-frame clones alone and is incomplete. The data hold some 44,000 clones, with approximately 56% observed a single time. Sequencing input: Tregs from blood. These receptors came from a woman aged 18-30 years in good health. CDR3s include the opening cysteine and the closing phenylalanine or tryptophan. Fields, in order: CDR3 length, V gene, J gene, clone size, D gene, CDR3 protein, CDR3 DNA. D genes are given only for firm matches. Not every row has a clone size; where given, it reads once, few, many or a size class.

len: 14
v_gene: TRBV5-5
j_gene: TRBJ1-3
abundance: few
d_gene: NA
CDR3aa: CASSLVHGGNTIYF
CDR3nt: TGTGCCAGCAGCTTGGTGCACGGTGGAAACACCATATATTTT

len: 19
v_gene: TRBV18
j_gene: TRBJ2-1
abundance: NA
d_gene: TRBD2
CDR3aa: CASSPTSGRWVAFSNEQFF
CDR3nt: TGTGCCAGCTCACCCACTAGCGGGAGATGGGTTGCATTCTCCAATGAGCAGTTCTTC

len: 15
v_gene: TRBV7-3
j_gene: TRBJ2-3
abundance: once
d_gene: TRBD1
CDR3aa: CASSLEGQPTDTQYF
CDR3nt: TGTGCCAGCAGCTTAGAGGGACAGCCTACAGATACGCAGTATTTT

len: 14
v_gene: TRBV18
j_gene: TRBJ1-2
abundance: NA
d_gene: NA
CDR3aa: CASSPPGAFYGYTF
CDR3nt: TGTGCCAGCTCACCACCGGGCGCTTTCTATGGCTACACCTTC

len: 13
v_gene: TRBV28
j_gene: TRBJ1-6
abundance: NA
d_gene: NA
CDR3aa: CASSPYRGGPLHF
CDR3nt: TGTGCCAGCAGTCCCTATAGGGGGGGGCCCCTCCACTTT

len: 14
v_gene: TRBV7-9
j_gene: TRBJ2-4
abundance: NA
d_gene: NA
CDR3aa: CASSLESWEHIQYF
CDR3nt: TGTGCCAGCAGCTTAGAGTCGTGGGAGCACATTCAGTACTTC

len: 18
v_gene: TRBV18
j_gene: TRBJ2-3
abundance: NA
d_gene: NA
CDR3aa: CASSPSLGSREDTDTQYF
CDR3nt: TGTGCCAGCTCACCTAGCCTGGGTTCCCGAGAGGACACAGATACGCAGTATTTT

len: 15
v_gene: TRBV15
j_gene: TRBJ1-5
abundance: NA
d_gene: NA
CDR3aa: CATRDWGSGDQPQHF
CDR3nt: TGTGCCACCAGGGACTGGGGTTCAGGTGATCAGCCCCAGCATTTT

len: 14
v_gene: TRBV7-8
j_gene: TRBJ1-3
abundance: NA
d_gene: NA
CDR3aa: CASNSSYRGNTIYF
CDR3nt: TGTGCCAGCAACTCCTCTTACAGGGGAAACACCATATATTTT

len: 14
v_gene: TRBV5-6
j_gene: TRBJ1-1
abundance: few
d_gene: TRBD1
CDR3aa: CASSSNRGRGEAFF
CDR3nt: TGTGCCAGCAGCTCCAACAGGGGGCGCGGTGAAGCTTTCTTT

len: 16
v_gene: TRBV9
j_gene: TRBJ2-1
abundance: NA
d_gene: TRBD2
CDR3aa: CASSVTAGGLYNEQFF
CDR3nt: TGTGCCAGCAGCGTAACAGCGGGGGGGCTGTACAATGAGCAGTTCTTC

len: 15
v_gene: TRBV25-1
j_gene: TRBJ1-4
abundance: few
d_gene: NA
CDR3aa: CASSESGKTNEKLFF
CDR3nt: TGTGCCAGCAGTGAATCAGGGAAGACTAATGAAAAACTGTTTTTT

len: 16
v_gene: TRBV10-3
j_gene: TRBJ2-5
abundance: NA
d_gene: NA
CDR3aa: CAISGPEAGYQETQYF
CDR3nt: TGTGCCATCAGTGGCCCAGAGGCGGGATACCAAGAGACCCAGTACTTC

len: 14
v_gene: TRBV27
j_gene: TRBJ1-4
abundance: NA
d_gene: NA
CDR3aa: CASKTYGDTEKLFF
CDR3nt: TGTGCCAGTAAGACTTACGGGGACACTGAAAAACTGTTTTTT

len: 16
v_gene: TRBV7-9
j_gene: TRBJ2-2
abundance: NA
d_gene: TRBD2
CDR3aa: CASSQAPAGGPGELFF
CDR3nt: TGTGCCAGCAGCCAAGCCCCAGCGGGAGGTCCCGGGGAGCTGTTTTTT

len: 14
v_gene: TRBV6-5
j_gene: TRBJ2-1
abundance: NA
d_gene: TRBD2
CDR3aa: CASRRGLADNEQFF
CDR3nt: TGTGCCAGCAGGAGGGGACTAGCTGACAATGAGCAGTTCTTC

len: 15
v_gene: TRBV27
j_gene: TRBJ2-7
abundance: NA
d_gene: TRBD2
CDR3aa: CASHTRLAGLYEQYF
CDR3nt: TGTGCCAGCCATACAAGACTAGCGGGATTATACGAGCAGTACTTC

len: 13
v_gene: TRBV27
j_gene: TRBJ1-1
abundance: NA
d_gene: TRBD1
CDR3aa: CASHTDRGRKAFF
CDR3nt: TGTGCCAGCCATACGGACAGGGGACGGAAGGCTTTCTTT

len: 16
v_gene: TRBV18
j_gene: TRBJ2-1
abundance: NA
d_gene: TRBD2
CDR3aa: CASSPPISGRGNEQFF
CDR3nt: TGTGCCAGCTCACCACCTATCAGCGGGAGGGGCAATGAGCAGTTCTTC

len: 15
v_gene: TRBV7-8
j_gene: TRBJ1-4
abundance: few
d_gene: NA
CDR3aa: CASSLPGRGGEKLFF
CDR3nt: TGTGCCAGCAGCTTACCGGGTCGAGGTGGTGAAAAACTGTTTTTT

len: 18
v_gene: TRBV15
j_gene: TRBJ2-6
abundance: NA
d_gene: TRBD1
CDR3aa: CATSRTTGERIGANVLTF
CDR3nt: TGTGCCACCAGCAGAACCACAGGGGAGAGGATTGGGGCCAACGTCCTGACTTTC

len: 16
v_gene: TRBV7-2
j_gene: TRBJ2-3
abundance: few
d_gene: TRBD2
CDR3aa: CASSLGLAGGVDTQYF
CDR3nt: TGTGCCAGCAGCTTAGGGCTAGCGGGAGGAGTGGATACGCAGTATTTT

len: 15
v_gene: TRBV5-1
j_gene: TRBJ1-5
abundance: NA
d_gene: NA
CDR3aa: CASSLDGGPGQPQHF
CDR3nt: TGCGCCAGCAGCTTGGACGGGGGGCCAGGTCAGCCCCAGCATTTT

len: 15
v_gene: TRBV5-1
j_gene: TRBJ2-1
abundance: NA
d_gene: NA
CDR3aa: CASRGFLTSTNGQFF
CDR3nt: TGCGCCAGCAGGGGATTCCTAACTAGCACGAATGGACAGTTCTTC

len: 14
v_gene: TRBV7-2
j_gene: TRBJ2-7
abundance: NA
d_gene: NA
CDR3aa: CASSSQGFLREQYF
CDR3nt: TGTGCCAGCAGCTCGCAGGGGTTTCTCCGGGAGCAGTACTTC

len: 17
v_gene: TRBV30
j_gene: TRBJ2-2
abundance: once
d_gene: TRBD2
CDR3aa: CAWSRGGLSGSAGELFF
CDR3nt: TGTGCCTGGAGTAGGGGGGGCCTTAGCGGGAGCGCCGGGGAGCTGTTTTTT

len: 13
v_gene: TRBV6-1
j_gene: TRBJ2-3
abundance: NA
d_gene: NA
CDR3aa: CASTRSGTDTQYF
CDR3nt: TGTGCCAGCACCAGAAGTGGCACAGATACGCAGTATTTT

len: 18
v_gene: TRBV27
j_gene: TRBJ2-1
abundance: NA
d_gene: NA
CDR3aa: CASSSDRFQGRNYNEQFF
CDR3nt: TGTGCCAGCAGTTCAGACCGGTTTCAGGGTCGCAACTACAATGAGCAGTTCTTC

len: 13
v_gene: TRBV10-3
j_gene: TRBJ1-1
abundance: NA
d_gene: TRBD1
CDR3aa: CAIGVTGGKEAFF
CDR3nt: TGTGCCATCGGGGTTACAGGGGGAAAGGAAGCTTTCTTT

len: 17
v_gene: TRBV28
j_gene: TRBJ2-3
abundance: NA
d_gene: TRBD1
CDR3aa: CASHPAFGQANTDTQYF
CDR3nt: TGTGCCAGCCATCCGGCCTTTGGACAGGCCAACACAGATACGCAGTATTTT

len: 16
v_gene: TRBV7-2
j_gene: TRBJ2-7
abundance: NA
d_gene: TRBD2
CDR3aa: CASSKRTSGTLYEQYF
CDR3nt: TGTGCCAGCAGCAAGCGGACTAGCGGGACCCTCTACGAGCAGTACTTC

len: 15
v_gene: TRBV7-6
j_gene: TRBJ2-2
abundance: NA
d_gene: TRBD1
CDR3aa: CASSEQGAETGELFF
CDR3nt: TGTGCCAGCAGCGAACAGGGGGCGGAAACCGGGGAGCTGTTTTTT

len: 15
v_gene: TRBV7-2
j_gene: TRBJ2-1
abundance: few
d_gene: TRBD1
CDR3aa: CASSQRTGKYNEQFF
CDR3nt: TGTGCCAGCAGCCAGAGGACAGGAAAGTACAATGAGCAGTTCTTC

len: 16
v_gene: TRBV19
j_gene: TRBJ1-2
abundance: few
d_gene: TRBD1
CDR3aa: CASSINSVQGANGYTF
CDR3nt: TGTGCCAGTAGTATAAATTCCGTACAGGGGGCGAATGGCTACACCTTC

len: 16
v_gene: TRBV6-6
j_gene: TRBJ2-1
abundance: few
d_gene: TRBD1
CDR3aa: CASSYSGQGFGDEQFF
CDR3nt: TGTGCCAGCAGTTACAGCGGACAGGGGTTTGGCGATGAGCAGTTCTTC

len: 14
v_gene: TRBV7-9
j_gene: TRBJ1-1
abundance: NA
d_gene: NA
CDR3aa: CASSLAAIQAEAFF
CDR3nt: TGTGCCAGCAGCTTAGCAGCCATTCAGGCTGAAGCTTTCTTT

len: 16
v_gene: TRBV11-2
j_gene: TRBJ1-4
abundance: NA
d_gene: NA
CDR3aa: CASSLMTGATNEKLFF
CDR3nt: TGTGCCAGCAGCTTAATGACAGGTGCAACTAATGAAAAACTGTTTTTT

len: 16
v_gene: TRBV28
j_gene: TRBJ1-3
abundance: few
d_gene: NA
CDR3aa: CASSLWDSFSGNTIYF
CDR3nt: TGTGCCAGCAGTTTATGGGACAGCTTCTCTGGAAACACCATATATTTT

len: 16
v_gene: TRBV7-9
j_gene: TRBJ2-3
abundance: NA
d_gene: TRBD2
CDR3aa: CASSPRAGGGTDTQYF
CDR3nt: TGTGCCAGCAGTCCTCGTGCGGGAGGGGGCACAGATACGCAGTATTTT

len: 16
v_gene: TRBV14
j_gene: TRBJ2-3
abundance: NA
d_gene: TRBD2
CDR3aa: CASSQASGGAGERQYF
CDR3nt: TGTGCCAGCAGCCAAGCTAGCGGGGGGGCCGGTGAGAGGCAGTATTTT

len: 15
v_gene: TRBV28
j_gene: TRBJ2-7
abundance: NA
d_gene: NA
CDR3aa: CASTPSAVSSYEQYF
CDR3nt: TGTGCCAGCACTCCCTCGGCGGTTAGCTCCTACGAGCAGTACTTC

len: 15
v_gene: TRBV23-1
j_gene: TRBJ2-1
abundance: few
d_gene: NA
CDR3aa: CASTQRLVVSNEQFF
CDR3nt: TGCGCCAGCACCCAACGACTAGTTGTCAGCAATGAGCAGTTCTTC

len: 14
v_gene: TRBV6-1
j_gene: TRBJ2-5
abundance: few
d_gene: TRBD2
CDR3aa: CASKSGSISETQYF
CDR3nt: TGTGCCAGCAAAAGCGGGAGTATATCGGAGACCCAGTACTTC

len: 11
v_gene: TRBV2
j_gene: TRBJ2-5
abundance: NA
d_gene: NA
CDR3aa: CASTQRETQYF
CDR3nt: TGTGCCAGCACCCAACGGGAGACCCAGTACTTC

len: 13
v_gene: TRBV29-1
j_gene: TRBJ1-1
abundance: NA
d_gene: NA
CDR3aa: CSVDQGKNTEAFF
CDR3nt: TGCAGCGTTGACCAGGGGAAGAACACTGAAGCTTTCTTT

len: 14
v_gene: TRBV18
j_gene: TRBJ2-5
abundance: NA
d_gene: NA
CDR3aa: CASSPPLAEVTQYF
CDR3nt: TGTGCCAGCTCACCACCTCTGGCCGAAGTGACCCAGTACTTC

len: 14
v_gene: TRBV29-1
j_gene: TRBJ2-7
abundance: NA
d_gene: NA
CDR3aa: CSVGLMGASYEQYF
CDR3nt: TGCAGCGTGGGGTTAATGGGGGCGTCCTACGAGCAGTACTTC

len: 14
v_gene: TRBV2
j_gene: TRBJ2-2
abundance: few
d_gene: NA
CDR3aa: CASSDRANTGELFF
CDR3nt: TGTGCCAGCAGTGACAGGGCTAACACCGGGGAGCTGTTTTTT

len: 14
v_gene: TRBV5-1
j_gene: TRBJ1-3
abundance: NA
d_gene: NA
CDR3aa: CASSLTSSGNTIYF
CDR3nt: TGCGCCAGCAGCTTGACGAGCTCTGGAAACACCATATATTTT

len: 16
v_gene: TRBV10-3
j_gene: TRBJ1-1
abundance: NA
d_gene: TRBD1
CDR3aa: CAISESGGQGNTEAFF
CDR3nt: TGTGCCATCAGTGAGTCGGGCGGACAGGGGAACACTGAAGCTTTCTTT

len: 15
v_gene: TRBV6-1
j_gene: TRBJ1-2
abundance: NA
d_gene: NA
CDR3aa: CASSSPAVGGLGYTF
CDR3nt: TGTGCCAGCAGCTCCCCAGCCGTCGGGGGATTGGGCTACACCTTC